The next 8 T cell receptor beta chains were all read from a single sample in a study of control samples from healthy donors and cancer patients. Produced via immunoSEQ multiplex PCR; TCRdb's table is partial and in-frame only. The table records approximately 140,000 clones, around 94% of them present only once. Sequenced: blood. These receptors all stem from a man aged 35 to 55 in good health.

The rearrangement uses TRBV7-8 and TRBJ1-5; 9 nucleotides line up with TRBD1. CDR3 length: 15 residues. The V segment lost 5 bases and the J segment 5 bases; nucleotides outside the gene matches: 7. CDR1 and CDR2 (germline): SGHVS, FQNEAQ. CDR3 amino acids: CASSVDRGRHQPQHF. CDR3 bases: TGTGCCAGCAGCGTGGACAGGGGAAGGCATCAGCCCCAGCATTTT. Filled out from reference TRBV7-8 and TRBJ1-5, the complete variable domain reads GAGVSQSPRYKVAKRGQDVALRCDPISGHVSLFWYQQALGQGPEFLTYFQNEAQLDKSGLPSDRFFAERPEGSVSTLKIQRTQQEDSAVYLCASSVDRGRHQPQHFGDGTRLSIL.

The CDR3 DNA sequence: TGTGCCAGCAGCTTGGCGTCTCGGGGGTACTCTGGAAACACCATATATTTT. This translates into CASSLASRGYSGNTIYF. The chain has TRBV5-6 and TRBJ1-3, with D possibly being TRBD1 (5 bases). Trimming removed 0 bases from V and 0 bases from J, with 13 bases in between. The CDR3 runs to 17 residues. CDR1 is SGHDT, CDR2 YYEEEE, per germline.

The gene calls are TRBV7-8 and TRBJ2-3, with TRBD2 identical over 8 bases. There are 16 residues in the CDR3. The junction had 7 bases not matched to a gene; V was cut back by 5 bases and J by 0 bases. Germline assignment: CDR1 SGHVS and CDR2 FQNEAQ. This chain's CDR3 is CASSEGTRSSTDTQYF. DNA of the CDR3: TGTGCCAGCAGCGAGGGGACTAGATCTAGCACAGATACGCAGTATTTT. The variable domain in full, completed from reference TRBV7-8 and TRBJ2-3, reads GAGVSQSPRYKVAKRGQDVALRCDPISGHVSLFWYQQALGQGPEFLTYFQNEAQLDKSGLPSDRFFAERPEGSVSTLKIQRTQQEDSAVYLCASSEGTRSSTDTQYFGPGTRLTVL.

This clone is a singleton in its sample. This chain links TRBV28 with TRBJ1-3; D unresolved. This CDR3 contains 14 residues. From germline, CDR1 is MDHEN and CDR2 SYDVKM. Trimming removed 7 bases from V and 0 bases from J, with 10 bases in between. The CDR3 is CASTGRFSGNTIYF. For the CDR3, the DNA is TGTGCCAGCACTGGGCGGTTCTCTGGAAACACCATATATTTT.

J is TRBJ1-2 and V is TRBV9, with TRBD1 as a possible D gene (5 bases). The CDR3 is 13 amino acids. The V and J ends lost 0 bases and 8 bases respectively, with 11 bases between them. Germline V CDR1 and CDR2: SGDLS, YYNGEE. CDR3 amino acids: CASSVVSGDGYTF. CDR3 nucleotides: TGTGCCAGCAGCGTAGTATCCGGGGACGGCTACACCTTC.

The gene calls are TRBV7-9 and TRBJ2-1, with 8 nucleotides matching TRBD1. Germline trimming cut 8 bases from V and 6 bases from J; bases unmatched to any gene: 9. CDR1 and CDR2 (germline): SEHNR, FQNEAQ (reference sequence). The CDR3 extends over 14 amino acids. Here the CDR3 reads CASLTDRAGNEQFF. Here the CDR3 DNA reads TGTGCCAGCCTAACGGACAGGGCGGGCAATGAGCAGTTCTTC. Full variable domain (rest looked up from reference TRBV7-9 and TRBJ2-1): DTGVSQNPRHKITKRGQNVTFRCDPISEHNRLYWYRQTLGQGPEFLTYFQNEAQLEKSRLLSDRFSAERPKGSFSTLEIQRTEQGDSAMYLCASLTDRAGNEQFFGPGTRLTVL.

The chain couples TRBV6-7 to TRBJ1-5; D gene uncertain. TRBV6-7 carries the ORF label, with uncertain function. The CDR3 loop spans 15 amino acids. The V end was cut by 1 base, the J end by 7 bases, with 14 bases between. CDR3 amino acids: CASSYFRGSRQPQHF. The DNA of the CDR3 is TGTGCCAGCAGTTACTTTCGGGGAAGTCGACAGCCCCAGCATTTT.

V usage is TRBV7-8 and J usage is TRBJ2-5; D is uncertain. Per the germline V gene, CDR1 is SGHVS and CDR2 is FQNEAQ. The CDR3 length is 14 residues. The germline V and J ends were trimmed by 5 bases and 2 bases, with 12 bases remaining between them. CDR3 sequence reads: CASSPEYQQETQYF. The CDR3 DNA sequence: TGTGCCAGCAGCCCGGAGTACCAGCAAGAGACCCAGTACTTC.